Following are 20 T cell receptor beta chains from one sample sequenced in a study of cytomegalovirus exposure and HLA in healthy donors. Produced via immunoSEQ multiplex PCR; TCRdb's table is partial and in-frame only. The sample records roughly 330,000 clones, approximately 86% being singletons. The sequenced sample was PBMCs. The receptor source for this set is a woman aged 25 to 39 in good health and CMV-seropositive.

The chain links TRBV6-6 to TRBJ2-1; D is possibly TRBD2 (6 bases). CDR1 is MNHNY, CDR2 SVGAGI, per germline (reference sequence). The CDR3 is 13 residues long. V shed 8 bases and J shed 5 bases, with 13 bases lying between them. The chain's CDR3 is CASCATRDNEQFF. CDR3 nucleotide sequence: TGTGCCAGCTGCGCGACTAGGGACAATGAGCAGTTCTTC.

This chain uses TRBV29-1 with TRBJ2-2; unclear D gene. The CDR3 covers 12 residues. V gave up 5 bases and J gave up 6 bases, with 10 bases separating them. Germline V CDR1 and CDR2: SQVTM, ANQGSEA. The CDR3 DNA is TGCAGCGTTCCCGGGTGGGCCGGGGAGCTGTTTTTT. Protein: CSVPGWAGELFF.

The J gene is TRBJ2-5, the V gene TRBV27; D is ambiguous. The CDR3 covers 14 residues. Trimming shortened V by 3 bases and J by 0 bases, and 8 bases separated the two germline ends. Germline V CDR1 and CDR2: MNHEY, SMNVEV (reference sequence). The CDR3 protein is CASSLNGDQETQYF. CDR3 DNA sequence: TGTGCCAGCAGTTTGAATGGAGACCAAGAGACCCAGTACTTC.

With respect to this clone: The same CDR3 also results from other DNA sequences found in this sample. The chain joins TRBV5-4 to TRBJ2-7; D not certain. This CDR3 contains 12 residues. Germline V gene lookup returns CDR1 SGHNT and CDR2 YYREEE (reference sequence). Deletions cut 0 bases from V and 6 bases from J, with 7 bases between. The chain's CDR3 is CASSLGSGEQYF. Written as DNA, the CDR3 is TGTGCCAGCAGCTTGGGGTCGGGCGAGCAGTACTTC.

This chain connects TRBV27 to TRBJ2-3; D possibly matches TRBD1 or TRBD2 (5 bases each). The ends were cut back, 2 bases at V and 2 bases at J, with 14 bases in the middle. From germline, CDR1 is MNHEY and CDR2 SMNVEV (reference sequence). CDR3 length: 16 residues. CDR3 sequence: CASSLGDGAPTDTQYF. CDR3 nucleotides: TGTGCCAGCAGTTTAGGTGACGGGGCCCCCACAGATACGCAGTATTTT.

This clone was counted a single time. V and J are TRBV9 and TRBJ2-5, with 10 positions matching TRBD1. In germline, CDR1 is SGDLS, CDR2 YYNGEE. The length of the CDR3 is 15 residues. The junction had 3 bases not matched to a gene; V was cut back by 0 bases and J by 4 bases. CDR3 in DNA: TGTGCCAGCAGCGTAGGACAGGGGGCGGGAGAGACCCAGTACTTC. Protein: CASSVGQGAGETQYF.

This chain links TRBV9 with TRBJ2-2, with 7 bases lining up with TRBD2. The CDR3 covers 15 residues. Germline assignment: CDR1 SGDLS and CDR2 YYNGEE. V was clipped by 2 bases and J by 4 bases; unmatched bases: 5. In DNA, the CDR3 is TGTGCCAGCAGCGTCGGAGCGGGGCTCACCGGGGAGCTGTTTTTT. Translation gives CASSVGAGLTGELFF.

The CDR3 coding sequence is TGCGCCAGCAGCCAAGAAGCGACCGGGACTAGATCGGATACGCAGTATTTT. Translated, it gives CASSQEATGTRSDTQYF. The chain carries TRBV4-3 and TRBJ2-3, with 8 bases matching TRBD2. The CDR3 runs to 17 residues. CDR1 LGHNA and CDR2 YSLEER come from the germline V gene. With 0 bases clipped from V and 6 bases from J, the junction kept 11 bases outside the gene matches.

The V and J genes are TRBV5-6 and TRBJ1-2; 8 bases are shared with TRBD1. J lost 4 bases, V lost 2 bases, and 7 bases had no gene match. The CDR3 spans 15 residues. CDR1 and CDR2 from the germline V gene are SGHDT and YYEEEE. CDR3 DNA: TGTGCCAGCAGCTTTCTCGGACAGGGAGGCTATGGCTACACCTTC. Its translation: CASSFLGQGGYGYTF. Supplemented by reference TRBV5-6 and TRBJ1-2, the full variable domain reads DAGVTQSPTHLIKTRGQQVTLRCSPKSGHDTVSWYQQALGQGPQFIFQYYEEEERQRGNFPDRFSGHQFPNYSSELNVNALLLGDSALYLCASSFLGQGGYGYTFGSGTRLTVV.

A few counts support this clone. This chain uses TRBV15 with TRBJ1-6, with D tentatively TRBD1 (6 bases). The CDR3 spans 14 residues. The germline V gene encodes CDR1 LNHNV and CDR2 YYDKDF (reference sequence). V shed 0 bases and J shed 6 bases, with 6 bases lying between them. CDR3 amino acids: CATSRDRGNSPLHF. The CDR3 DNA reads as TGTGCCACCAGCAGAGACAGGGGTAATTCACCCCTCCACTTT.

This clone occurred once. The chain recombines TRBV2 with TRBJ1-2; a weak D match, TRBD1 (6 bases). This CDR3 has 15 residues. V was trimmed by 6 bases and J by 3 bases, leaving 17 bases between them. The germline CDR1 and CDR2 sequences are SNHLY and FYNNEI. CDR3 DNA sequence: TGTGCCAGCAGATCTTCAGGGGCGGGTGACTATGGCTACACCTTC. Translation: CASRSSGAGDYGYTF.

This clone has a single count. The gene calls are TRBV11-2 and TRBJ2-1; no clear D. Germline V gives CDR1 SGHAT, CDR2 FQNNGV. CDR3 length: 13 residues. V lost 5 bases to trimming and J lost 5 bases, with 10 bases between them. The CDR3, as DNA: TGTGCCAGCAGCCTTGGACCCAACAATGAGCAGTTCTTC. Translating it yields CASSLGPNNEQFF. Together with reference TRBV11-2 and TRBJ2-1, the CDR3 gives the full variable domain: EAGVAQSPRYKIIEKRQSVAFWCNPISGHATLYWYQQILGQGPKLLIQFQNNGVVDDSQLPKDRFSAERLKGVDSTLKIQPAKLEDSAVYLCASSLGPNNEQFFGPGTRLTVL.

The rearrangement joins TRBV5-1 to TRBJ2-5; tentative D call: TRBD2 (7 bases). The CDR3 totals 18 residues. Trimming shortened V by 0 bases and J by 3 bases, and 21 bases separated the two germline ends. Looked up from germline, CDR1 is SGHRS and CDR2 is YFSETQ. DNA of the CDR3: TGCGCCAGCAGCTTGGCCAGCGTAGTGGCGGGGGCTAAAGAGACCCAGTACTTC. Translating it yields CASSLASVVAGAKETQYF.

The DNA for the CDR3 is TGTGCCAGCAGTTTTGGGGGGAGGGCAACTAATGAAAAACTGTTTTTT. This codes for CASSFGGRATNEKLFF. V is TRBV27 and J is TRBJ1-4; D is possibly TRBD1 (5 bases). The V gene lost 3 bases and the J gene lost 0 bases, with 11 bases spanning the gap. CDR1 is MNHEY, CDR2 SMNVEV, per germline (reference sequence). This CDR3 region has 16 residues.

V is TRBV5-1 and J is TRBJ2-3; D ambiguous. Per germline, CDR1 SGHRS and CDR2 YFSETQ. There are 11 residues in the CDR3. Trimming took off 6 bases at V and 2 bases at J, with 4 bases between the two ends. CDR3 coding DNA: TGCGCCAGCACCGACACAGATACGCAGTATTTT. This gives the protein CASTDTDTQYF.

The rearrangement links TRBV5-1 to TRBJ1-5; TRBD1 matches 11 bases. Trimming cost V 4 bases and J 3 bases; bases outside gene matches: 3. CDR3 length: 15 residues. Per the germline V gene, CDR1 is SGHRS and CDR2 is YFSETQ. The CDR3 loop reads CASSRTGGINQPQHF. The DNA of the CDR3 is TGCGCCAGCAGCCGGACAGGGGGCATCAATCAGCCCCAGCATTTT. The variable domain in full, completed from reference TRBV5-1 and TRBJ1-5, reads KAGVTQTPRYLIKTRGQQVTLSCSPISGHRSVSWYQQTPGQGLQFLFEYFSETQRNKGNFPGRFSGRQFSNSRSEMNVSTLELGDSALYLCASSRTGGINQPQHFGDGTRLSIL.

CDR3 coding DNA: TGTGCCTGGAGTGATACAGGGTGGAGTTCACCCCTCCACTTT. Amino acids: CAWSDTGWSSPLHF. The rearrangement uses TRBV30 and TRBJ1-6, with D possibly TRBD1 on 6 matching bases. The CDR3 runs to 14 residues. The V end was cut by 1 base, the J end by 9 bases, with 13 bases between. Per the germline V gene, CDR1 is GTSNPN and CDR2 is SVGIG (reference sequence).

The CDR3 DNA is TGCAGCGTTGCTTGGGCGACCGGGGAGCTGTTTTTT. Protein product: CSVAWATGELFF. The rearrangement joins TRBV29-1 to TRBJ2-2; D is undetermined. Germline V gives CDR1 SQVTM, CDR2 ANQGSEA. CDR3 length: 12 amino acids. V was pared by 4 bases and J by 5 bases, with 8 bases between.

For this clone: Other DNA sequences from this sample encode an identical CDR3 as well. The J gene is TRBJ2-1, the V gene TRBV27; tentative D call: TRBD2 (5 bases). The CDR3 is 11 residues long. Germline V lookup: CDR1 MNHEY, CDR2 SMNVEV (reference sequence). V was trimmed by 8 bases and J by 4 bases, leaving 6 bases between them. In nucleotides, the CDR3 is TGTGCCAGCCGGACTTACAATGAGCAGTTCTTC. It encodes CASRTYNEQFF.

As to this clone: The identical CDR3 is also encoded by other nucleotide sequences in the sample. This sequence joins TRBV7-6 and TRBJ2-7; D remains unclear. V dropped 4 bases and J dropped 0 bases, with 4 bases sitting between them. This CDR3 region has 12 residues. Germline CDR1 is SGHVS and CDR2 is FNYEAQ. The CDR3 sequence: CASSSSSYEQYF. For the CDR3, the DNA is TGTGCCAGCAGCTCGAGCTCCTACGAGCAGTACTTC.